The entry below describes one TCR beta chain. This specimen belongs to a study of control samples from healthy donors and cancer patients. The assay was immunoSEQ multiplex PCR, and TCRdb's table has in-frame clones only and misses some. The sample shows about 130,000 clones, roughly 89% of them seen only once. V lost 4 bases, J lost 1 base, and 10 bases lay in between. The CDR3 has 14 residues. CDR1 and CDR2 from the germline V gene are MGHDK and SYGVNS. This TCR came from a young man in good health. Input material: blood. The chain joins TRBV25-1 to TRBJ2-5; tentative D call: TRBD2 (7 bases). CDR3 amino acids: CASSVGGPQETQYF. Written as DNA, the CDR3 is TGTGCCAGCAGTGTGGGGGGGCCCCAAGAGACCCAGTACTTC.